The 25 T cell receptor beta chains presented below share a single source sample, sequenced in a study of CD8 T cells in ankylosing spondylitis (TCRdb year 2017). Receptor amplification or capture employed 5' RACE. Sequencing was performed on an Illumina HiSeq 2500. Using fastp trimming at Q25 and MiXCR clonotype assembly, TCRdb reanalyzed the public sequencing data and kept in-frame beta chains. Entries that share a CDR3 protein sequence are merged under the most common genes and DNA. Recorded for this sample are some 220,000 distinct CDR3 sequences; under 12% of them occurred a single time. The leading ten clones occupy 2.6% of the sample. Material for sequencing was blood, either unsorted or a sorted T cell fraction (not recorded which). The receptors come from a male donor with ankylosing spondylitis or in good health (not recorded which).

This clonotype was recorded many times. This rearrangement joins TRBV7-2 to TRBJ2-3; D is undetermined. The CDR3 extends over 14 amino acids. Between the trimmed V and J ends, which lost 8 bases and 0 bases, there was a span of 12 bases. The germline CDR1 and CDR2 sequences are SGHTA and FQGNSA. The CDR3 loop reads CASAMTLSTDTQYF. As DNA, the CDR3 is TGTGCCAGCGCGATGACCCTTAGCACAGATACGCAGTATTTT.

This clonotype was detected ten times or more. The rearrangement joins TRBV3-1 to TRBJ1-2; D gene uncertain. Germline loops: CDR1 LGHDT, CDR2 YNNKEL (reference sequence). The CDR3 runs 15 residues. Trimming shortened V by 3 bases and J by 8 bases, and 19 bases separated the two germline ends. This CDR3 is CASSQAGQSERGYTF. The CDR3 DNA reads TGTGCCAGCAGCCAGGCCGGGCAGTCCGAAAGGGGCTACACCTTC.

This clonotype was recorded at least ten times. V usage is TRBV6-1 and J usage is TRBJ2-7; tentatively, D is TRBD1 (6 bases). Germline CDR1 reads MNHNS; CDR2 reads SASEGT. There are 14 residues in the CDR3. The V end was cut by 4 bases, the J end by 4 bases, with 14 bases between. The chain's CDR3 is CASSAYRVQYEQYF. In DNA form, the CDR3 reads TGTGCCAGCAGTGCCTACAGGGTTCAGTACGAGCAGTACTTC.

This clonotype was detected only once. The chain employs TRBV20-1 and TRBJ2-2; either TRBD1 or TRBD2 may fit D (6 bases each). The length of the CDR3 is 13 residues. Trimming removed 6 bases from V and 2 bases from J, with 10 bases in between. CDR1 DFQATT and CDR2 SNEGSKA come from the germline V gene (reference sequence). Here the CDR3 reads CSAAGHNTGELFF. In nucleotides, the CDR3 is TGCAGTGCGGCGGGACACAACACCGGGGAGCTGTTTTTT.

This clonotype appeared many times. The chain couples TRBV7-2 to TRBJ2-2; 9 nucleotides line up with TRBD1. J was trimmed by 0 bases and V by 3 bases; bases with no gene match: 2. CDR3 length: 16 residues. Germline loops: CDR1 SGHTA, CDR2 FQGNSA. CDR3 nucleotides: TGTGCCAGCAGCTTTAGGACAGGGGCGAACACCGGGGAGCTGTTTTTT. It translates to CASSFRTGANTGELFF.

There are many counts of this clonotype. The V gene is TRBV5-1, the J gene TRBJ1-1; D gene unclear. V was trimmed by 0 bases and J by 1 base, leaving 7 bases between them. Germline CDR1 is SGHRS and CDR2 is YFSETQ. The CDR3 has 14 residues. The CDR3 is CASSLVGRNTEAFF. The CDR3 region has the DNA TGCGCCAGCAGCTTGGTCGGGAGGAACACTGAAGCTTTCTTT. Drawing the rest from reference TRBV5-1 and TRBJ1-1, the complete variable domain is KAGVTQTPRYLIKTRGQQVTLSCSPISGHRSVSWYQQTPGQGLQFLFEYFSETQRNKGNFPGRFSGRQFSNSRSEMNVSTLELGDSALYLCASSLVGRNTEAFFGQGTRLTVV.

This clonotype was detected many times. V and J are TRBV6-1 and TRBJ1-3; the D is unclear. CDR1 is MNHNS and CDR2 is SASEGT in the germline V gene. Trimming stripped 8 bases from V and 0 bases from J, with 8 bases between. CDR3 length: 13 amino acids. The CDR3 nucleotides are TGTGCCAGCCGACAAACCTCTGGAAACACCATATATTTT. This translates into CASRQTSGNTIYF.

Regarding this clonotype: Since a much larger clone is just one base distant, this may be a read error. The chain has TRBV2 and TRBJ2-6; D gene uncertain. The germline V gene encodes CDR1 SNHLY and CDR2 FYNNEI. There are 14 residues in the CDR3. CDR3 nucleotide sequence: TGTGTCAGCAGTGAAGCGCCTGGGGCCAACGTCCTGACTTTC. This translates into CVSSEAPGANVLTF.

This clonotype was counted at least ten times. The V gene is TRBV5-1, the J gene TRBJ2-3; 9 bases line up with TRBD2. The CDR3 covers 16 residues. The V and J ends lost 2 bases and 2 bases, in that order; junction bases with no gene match: 6. Germline loops: CDR1 SGHRS, CDR2 YFSETQ. CDR3 region: CASSLIAGATTDTQYF. DNA for the CDR3: TGCGCCAGCAGCTTAATAGCGGGAGCCACCACAGATACGCAGTATTTT.

V usage is TRBV7-2 and J usage is TRBJ1-2; D gene ambiguous. Germline V gene lookup returns CDR1 SGHTA and CDR2 FQGNSA. The ends were cut back, 8 bases at V and 0 bases at J, with 16 bases in the middle. This CDR3 has 15 residues. The CDR3 DNA is TGTGCCAGCCGGCCAAGGACGGCTTCTAACTATGGCTACACCTTC. Its translation: CASRPRTASNYGYTF.

This clonotype was observed at least ten times. This chain links TRBV20-1 with TRBJ2-1; no reliable D call. The CDR3 runs 17 residues. Germline assignment: CDR1 DFQATT and CDR2 SNEGSKA (reference sequence). V was trimmed by 0 bases and J by 0 bases, leaving 15 bases between them. CDR3 amino acids: CSARDPEWQSSYNEQFF. CDR3 nucleotide sequence: TGCAGTGCTAGAGATCCCGAGTGGCAGAGCTCCTACAATGAGCAGTTCTTC.

There are many counts of this clonotype. V usage is TRBV12-3 or TRBV12-4 and J usage is TRBJ2-7; D unresolved. V lost 3 bases to trimming and J lost 6 bases, with 9 bases between them. This CDR3 has 12 residues. The CDR3 spells CASSLAGIEQYF. Here the CDR3 DNA reads TGTGCCAGCAGTTTGGCTGGGATCGAGCAGTACTTC.

This clonotype was seen a handful of times. The rearrangement joins TRBV5-1 to TRBJ2-3, with 7 bases identical to TRBD1. V trimming: 4 bases; J trimming: 4 bases; junction bases outside the gene matches: 6. This CDR3 has 14 amino acids. Germline CDR1 SGHRS, CDR2 YFSETQ. CDR3 nucleotide sequence: TGCGCCAGCAGCCATGCTCAGGGGGCAGATACGCAGTATTTT. Translating gives CASSHAQGADTQYF.

This clonotype was seen repeatedly, ten times or more. V gene TRBV4-2 combines with J gene TRBJ1-3; D ambiguous. The CDR3 runs 15 residues. V gave up 4 bases and J gave up 0 bases, with 10 bases separating them. In germline, CDR1 is LGHNA, CDR2 YNFKEQ. This CDR3 is CASSPGGISGNTIYF. The CDR3 DNA reads as TGTGCCAGCAGCCCTGGCGGGATCTCTGGAAACACCATATATTTT.

This clonotype was detected ten times or more. The CDR3 sequence is CASSLGDMGHEQYF. The CDR3, as DNA: TGTGCCAGCAGTTTAGGGGACATGGGGCACGAGCAGTACTTC. This rearrangement joins TRBV27 to TRBJ2-7, with D possibly being TRBD1 (6 bases). Looked up from germline, CDR1 is MNHEY and CDR2 is SMNVEV (reference sequence). CDR3 size: 14 residues. Trimming stripped 2 bases from V and 5 bases from J, with 13 bases between.

Remarks on this clonotype: It may be a read error: a sequence one base away is much more abundant. This chain joins TRBV7-9 and TRBJ1-6, with a tentative D call TRBD1 (5 bases). The CDR3 has 16 amino acids. Looked up from germline, CDR1 is SEHNR and CDR2 is FQNEAQ (reference sequence). The CDR3 nucleotides are TGTGCCAGCATGAGGGGTACCAGCTCCTATGATTCACCCCTCCACTTT. Translation: CASMRGTSSYDSPLHF.

The CDR3 protein is CASSLQGTGEKLFF. CDR3 DNA sequence: TGTGCCAGCAGCTTACAGGGGACAGGTGAAAAACTGTTTTTT. The V call is TRBV7-9, the J call TRBJ1-4; 8 bases are shared with TRBD1. CDR3 length equals 14 residues. With 2 bases clipped from V and 7 bases from J, the junction kept 3 bases outside the gene matches. Germline CDR1 is SEHNR and CDR2 is FQNEAQ (reference sequence).

At least ten counts were recorded for this clonotype. The CDR3 nucleotides are TGTGCCAGCAGCTTGGGACAGGCCGCGAATGAGGAGCAGTACTTC. This encodes CASSLGQAANEEQYF. This sequence joins TRBV7-8 and TRBJ2-7; TRBD1 agrees at 8 bases. The CDR3 has 15 amino acids. V shed 3 bases, J shed 7 bases, and the junction held 11 bases outside the gene matches. Per germline, CDR1 SGHVS and CDR2 FQNEAQ. Full variable domain (missing parts from reference TRBV7-8 and TRBJ2-7): GAGVSQSPRYKVAKRGQDVALRCDPISGHVSLFWYQQALGQGPEFLTYFQNEAQLDKSGLPSDRFFAERPEGSVSTLKIQRTQQEDSAVYLCASSLGQAANEEQYFGPGTRLTVT.

This clonotype was counted many times. J is TRBJ2-5 and V is TRBV7-6, with D possibly being TRBD1 (5 bases). Trimming removed 1 base from V and 2 bases from J, with 8 bases in between. Germline V CDR1 and CDR2: SGHVS, FNYEAQ. This CDR3 is 14 amino acids long. The CDR3 region is CASSLDAGQETQYF. CDR3 nucleotide sequence: TGTGCCAGCAGCTTAGATGCAGGGCAAGAGACCCAGTACTTC.

This clonotype was counted many times. V and J are TRBV7-2 and TRBJ2-1; TRBD2 aligns across 10 bases. V gave up 7 bases and J gave up 4 bases; unmatched junction bases: 7. The CDR3 has 15 residues. The germline V gene has CDR1 SGHTA and CDR2 FQGNSA. The DNA of the CDR3 is TGTGCCAGCAACTCCGAGCGGGGGGGATACAATGAGCAGTTCTTC. It codes for CASNSERGGYNEQFF.

This clonotype showed up many times. The DNA of the CDR3 is TGTGCCAGCAGCCTTGGTGGGGGACTTGAAGCTTTCTTT. It encodes CASSLGGGLEAFF. The chain links TRBV6-1 to TRBJ1-1; a possible D gene is TRBD1 (5 bases). The V gene lost 6 bases and the J gene lost 7 bases, with 15 bases spanning the gap. CDR3 size: 13 residues. Germline loops: CDR1 MNHNS, CDR2 SASEGT.

This clonotype showed up many times. At one end, the junction sequence differs from germline, possibly due to a read error. The V gene is TRBV20-1, the J gene TRBJ2-1; TRBD2 matches at 10 bases. This CDR3 is 17 amino acids long. From germline, CDR1 is DFQATT and CDR2 SNEGSKA (reference sequence). The CDR3, as DNA: TGCTGTGCTAGTACCGGGACTAGCGAATTCTCCTACAATGAGCAGTTCTTC. Its translation: CCASTGTSEFSYNEQFF.

About this clonotype itself: This may come from a read error, since a much larger clone is one base off. The J gene is TRBJ2-2, the V gene TRBV7-9; 7 bases align to TRBD2. The CDR3 sequence is 15 residues long. The germline CDR1 and CDR2 sequences are SEHNR and FQNEAQ (reference sequence). Written as DNA, the CDR3 is TGTGCCAGCAGCCCCGGGACTACTGGGACCGGGCAGCTGTTTTTT. It translates to CASSPGTTGTGQLFF.

At least ten counts were recorded for this clonotype. The V call is TRBV5-1, the J call TRBJ1-2, with D hard to call. The CDR3 is made up of 11 amino acids. Trimming removed 0 bases at V and 4 bases at J, with 1 base between. CDR1 and CDR2 (germline): SGHRS, YFSETQ. CDR3 loop: CASSLGYGYTF. Written as DNA, the CDR3 is TGCGCCAGCAGCTTGGGCTATGGCTACACCTTC.

The chain has TRBV30 and TRBJ1-6; D might be TRBD1 (6 bases). The ends were cut back, 4 bases at V and 8 bases at J, with 15 bases in the middle. The CDR3 runs to 14 residues. CDR1 and CDR2 from the germline V gene are GTSNPN and SVGIG (reference sequence). The DNA of the CDR3 is TGTGCCTGGAACGGGGGCAGGGCCTATTCACCCCTCCACTTT. Its protein is CAWNGGRAYSPLHF.